A single sample gave rise to the 23 T cell receptor beta chains below, sequenced in a study of shared clonotypes between healthy human individuals (dated by TCRdb to the early 2020s). Library generation was performed with the immunoSEQ multiplex PCR assay. The clones in this table, taken by TCRdb from immuneACCESS, are in-frame only. Not every clone is retained; where verified, under half of the shortfall comes from an unresolved V gene, and the cause of the rest is unknown. Across this sample there are roughly 700,000 clones, with about nine tenths seen only once. More than 30% of the sample lies in the top ten. The sequenced sample consisted of memory CD8+ T cells from PBMCs. Reading the label with the study, this specimen's cell subset or site is: CD45RO+ cells pooled with CCR7-negative TemRA cells. Source of these receptors: a young man in good health. Some clones in this sample may be carry-over from other donors' samples.

The gene calls are TRBV5-6 and TRBJ1-2, with D tentatively TRBD1 (5 bases). Germline CDR1 reads SGHDT; CDR2 reads YYEEEE. The CDR3 has 15 residues. V lost 4 bases to trimming and J lost 4 bases, with 17 bases between them. This CDR3 reads CASSGGGLQGYGYTF. The CDR3, as DNA: TGTGCCAGCAGCGGTGGGGGATTGCAAGGCTATGGCTACACCTTC.

V and J are TRBV5-6 and TRBJ2-1; D remains unclear. The V gene lost 2 bases and the J gene lost 0 bases, with 6 bases spanning the gap. Germline CDR1 reads SGHDT; CDR2 reads YYEEEE. CDR3 length: 14 amino acids. Here the CDR3 DNA reads TGTGCCAGCAGCTTTAGGAGCTCCTACAATGAGCAGTTCTTC. Translating it yields CASSFRSSYNEQFF.

The chain combines TRBV7-3 with TRBJ2-5, with 7 bases that match TRBD2. Germline V gives CDR1 SGHTA, CDR2 FQGTGA. Trimming removed 5 bases from V and 4 bases from J; junction bases left unmatched: 10. The length of the CDR3 is 15 residues. Written as DNA, the CDR3 is TGTGCCAGCAGCCCTGTGGCGGGAGCGTCAGAGACCCAGTACTTC. As protein: CASSPVAGASETQYF.

The chain is built from TRBV11-2 and TRBJ1-6; D not certain. The germline V and J ends were trimmed by 0 bases and 9 bases, with 15 bases remaining between them. The CDR3 contains 16 residues. CDR1 is SGHAT and CDR2 is FQNNGV in the germline V gene. The CDR3 reads CASSLDSRANGSPLHF. The DNA of the CDR3 is TGTGCCAGCAGCTTAGACTCTCGAGCAAATGGTTCACCCCTCCACTTT.

In its sample, this clone was seen once. This chain uses TRBV10-3 with TRBJ2-1; D remains unclear. CDR3 length: 13 amino acids. Trimming cost V 0 bases and J 7 bases, with 7 bases left between them. Germline CDR1 reads ENHRY; CDR2 reads SYGVKD. The CDR3 coding sequence is TGTGCCATCAGTGAGTCGATCCTTAATGAGCAGTTCTTC. It specifies CAISESILNEQFF.

The chain links TRBV7-9 to TRBJ2-1, with D possibly called TRBD1 or TRBD2 (6 bases each). V dropped 3 bases and J dropped 4 bases, with 16 bases sitting between them. This CDR3 is built from 16 residues. The germline CDR1 and CDR2 sequences are SEHNR and FQNEAQ (reference sequence). CDR3 amino acids: CASSLSWGAGYNEQFF. The CDR3, as DNA: TGTGCCAGCAGCTTGAGCTGGGGGGCAGGTTACAATGAGCAGTTCTTC.

The chain employs TRBV2 and TRBJ1-5; no firm D call. The CDR3 covers 17 residues. Germline V CDR1 and CDR2: SNHLY, FYNNEI. V was clipped by 4 bases and J by 0 bases, with 16 bases between them. CDR3 coding DNA: TGTGCCAGCAGTGTGGTCGAGATCCCGGATAGCAATCAGCCCCAGCATTTT. It is translated as CASSVVEIPDSNQPQHF.

This clone was recorded a few times. The rearrangement links TRBV25-1 to TRBJ1-1; the D is unclear. V lost 4 bases and J 6 bases, leaving 6 bases between the germline ends. Germline V gives CDR1 MGHDK, CDR2 SYGVNS. The CDR3 is 11 residues long. The CDR3 nucleotides are TGTGCCAGCAGTGCTGTCGCTGAAGCTTTCTTT. As protein: CASSAVAEAFF.

The chain uses TRBV19 and TRBJ2-7; D gene ambiguous. In germline, CDR1 is LNHDA, CDR2 SQIVND (reference sequence). This CDR3 spans 14 amino acids. The germline V and J ends were trimmed by 5 bases and 4 bases, with 15 bases remaining between them. The CDR3 region has the DNA TGTGCCAGTAGTTTGAAGTGGGAAATGTACGAGCAGTACTTC. This gives the protein CASSLKWEMYEQYF.

The V call is TRBV27, the J call TRBJ1-2, with 8 bases fitting TRBD1. CDR3 size: 14 residues. With V trimmed by 3 bases and J by 6 bases, 6 bases remained unmatched. Germline CDR1 reads MNHEY; CDR2 reads SMNVEV (reference sequence). CDR3 DNA: TGTGCCAGCAGTTTTCTGCAGGGGGCTGATGGCTACACCTTC. Protein: CASSFLQGADGYTF.

The genes are TRBV27 and TRBJ2-1; 7 nucleotides match TRBD1. The CDR3 totals 14 residues. Germline assignment: CDR1 MNHEY and CDR2 SMNVEV (reference sequence). V was clipped by 4 bases and J by 6 bases; unmatched bases: 6. CDR3 nucleotides: TGTGCCAGCAGTTCTTTCACAGGGGTCAATGAGCAGTTCTTC. Amino acids: CASSSFTGVNEQFF.

This sequence joins TRBV2 and TRBJ1-5; 10 bases agree with TRBD1. This CDR3 has 15 residues. Germline V gene data show CDR1 as SNHLY and CDR2 as FYNNEI. With V trimmed by 6 bases and J by 1 base, 3 bases remained unmatched. DNA for the CDR3: TGTGCCAGCAGGGACAGGGGGGTAAGCAATCAGCCCCAGCATTTT. Translating gives CASRDRGVSNQPQHF. The variable domain in full, completed from reference TRBV2 and TRBJ1-5, reads EPEVTQTPSHQVTQMGQEVILRCVPISNHLYFYWYRQILGQKVEFLVSFYNNEISEKSEIFDDQFSVERPDGSNFTLKIRSTKLEDSAMYFCASRDRGVSNQPQHFGDGTRLSIL.

The genes are TRBV7-3 and TRBJ2-1, with D maybe TRBD1 (6 bases). The germline CDR1 and CDR2 sequences are SGHTA and FQGTGA. This CDR3 region has 16 residues. Trimming cost V 5 bases and J 0 bases, with 14 bases left between them. The CDR3 sequence is CASSPSSGVSYNEQFF. In nucleotides, the CDR3 is TGTGCCAGCAGCCCATCCTCAGGGGTCTCCTACAATGAGCAGTTCTTC.

The chain combines TRBV7-9 with TRBJ1-4; TRBD1 matches 8 bases. Germline assignment: CDR1 SEHNR and CDR2 FQNEAQ (reference sequence). The CDR3 loop spans 16 amino acids. With 5 bases clipped from V and 8 bases from J, the junction kept 13 bases outside the gene matches. The CDR3 region has the DNA TGTGCCAGCAGCCTAAGTCCGGACAGGGCCTGGGAAAAACTGTTTTTT. Protein: CASSLSPDRAWEKLFF. The full variable domain, completed using reference TRBV7-9 and TRBJ1-4, is DTGVSQNPRHKITKRGQNVTFRCDPISEHNRLYWYRQTLGQGPEFLTYFQNEAQLEKSRLLSDRFSAERPKGSFSTLEIQRTEQGDSAMYLCASSLSPDRAWEKLFFGSGTQLSVL.

V is TRBV6-6 and J is TRBJ1-1, with D unclear. The CDR3 is made up of 11 amino acids. Germline CDR1 is MNHNY and CDR2 is SVGAGI (reference sequence). V lost 1 base to trimming and J lost 6 bases, with 3 bases between them. CDR3 loop: CASSYFAEAFF. In DNA form, the CDR3 reads TGTGCCAGCAGTTACTTTGCTGAAGCTTTCTTT.

V usage is TRBV27 and J usage is TRBJ2-2, with 9 bases that match TRBD2. V trimming: 5 bases; J trimming: 6 bases; junction bases outside the gene matches: 13. The length of the CDR3 is 17 residues. The germline gives CDR1 MNHEY, CDR2 SMNVEV (reference sequence). CDR3 DNA sequence: TGTGCCAGCAGTCTTTCCCCGGGACTAGCTGACTCCGGGGAGCTGTTTTTT. It encodes CASSLSPGLADSGELFF.

The V gene is TRBV5-6, the J gene TRBJ2-4; 8 bases fit TRBD1. V trimming: 3 bases; J trimming: 6 bases; junction bases outside the gene matches: 5. This CDR3 spans 14 amino acids. Germline V CDR1 and CDR2: SGHDT, YYEEEE. CDR3 sequence reads: CASSSAGQGNIQYF. CDR3 DNA: TGTGCCAGCAGCTCGGCCGGACAGGGAAACATTCAGTACTTC. The full variable domain, rest sourced from reference TRBV5-6 and TRBJ2-4, is DAGVTQSPTHLIKTRGQQVTLRCSPKSGHDTVSWYQQALGQGPQFIFQYYEEEERQRGNFPDRFSGHQFPNYSSELNVNALLLGDSALYLCASSSAGQGNIQYFGAGTRLSVL.

J is TRBJ2-7 and V is TRBV19; no definite D call. The ends were cut back, 1 base at V and 1 base at J, with 11 bases in the middle. Germline V gene sequence: CDR1 LNHDA, CDR2 SQIVND (reference sequence). The CDR3 is 15 residues long. The CDR3: CASSIVAERSYEQYF. CDR3 nucleotides: TGTGCCAGTAGTATAGTGGCAGAGAGGTCCTACGAGCAGTACTTC.

The genes are TRBV28 and TRBJ2-3; no clear D gene. Per germline, CDR1 MDHEN and CDR2 SYDVKM. The CDR3 has 14 residues. V was shortened by 5 bases and J by 4 bases, with 13 bases between the two germline ends. CDR3 protein: CASSPVPSADTQYF. The CDR3 coding sequence is TGTGCCAGCAGTCCAGTCCCCTCGGCAGATACGCAGTATTTT.

The rearrangement uses TRBV7-9 and TRBJ2-7, with 9 bases matching TRBD1. Trimming removed 5 bases from V and 2 bases from J; junction bases left unmatched: 7. The CDR3 length is 15 residues. Germline V lookup: CDR1 SEHNR, CDR2 FQNEAQ (reference sequence). CDR3 DNA sequence: TGTGCCAGCAGCCAGACCGGGACAGGGCCCTACGAGCAGTACTTC. Translating it yields CASSQTGTGPYEQYF. The variable domain in full, with the rest retrieved from reference TRBV7-9 and TRBJ2-7, is DTGVSQNPRHKITKRGQNVTFRCDPISEHNRLYWYRQTLGQGPEFLTYFQNEAQLEKSRLLSDRFSAERPKGSFSTLEIQRTEQGDSAMYLCASSQTGTGPYEQYFGPGTRLTVT.

This chain uses TRBV4-1 with TRBJ2-5, with 7 bases aligning to TRBD2. The CDR3 runs to 14 residues. The J segment lost 2 bases and the V segment lost 1 base, leaving 1 base of the junction unmatched. CDR1 and CDR2 from the germline V gene are MGHRA and YSYEKL. The CDR3 DNA reads as TGCGCCAGCAGCCAAGGGACTAGACAAGAGACCCAGTACTTC. This codes for CASSQGTRQETQYF.

This chain connects TRBV7-8 to TRBJ2-3; D possibly corresponds to TRBD1 (5 bases). The germline V gene has CDR1 SGHVS and CDR2 FQNEAQ. Trimming shortened V by 5 bases and J by 8 bases, and 11 bases separated the two germline ends. This CDR3 is built from 12 residues. The CDR3 DNA reads TGTGCCAGCAGCCCGACAGAAGGTACGCAGTATTTT. Translation: CASSPTEGTQYF.

This clone appeared once. The chain combines TRBV7-9 with TRBJ2-3, with 9 positions matching TRBD1. The CDR3 has 17 residues. The germline gives CDR1 SEHNR, CDR2 FQNEAQ (reference sequence). V trimming: 4 bases; J trimming: 1 base; junction bases outside the gene matches: 9. The CDR3 DNA follows: TGTGCCAGCAGCTCCCGGGACAGGGAAGGGGGCACAGATACGCAGTATTTT. Amino acids: CASSSRDREGGTDTQYF.